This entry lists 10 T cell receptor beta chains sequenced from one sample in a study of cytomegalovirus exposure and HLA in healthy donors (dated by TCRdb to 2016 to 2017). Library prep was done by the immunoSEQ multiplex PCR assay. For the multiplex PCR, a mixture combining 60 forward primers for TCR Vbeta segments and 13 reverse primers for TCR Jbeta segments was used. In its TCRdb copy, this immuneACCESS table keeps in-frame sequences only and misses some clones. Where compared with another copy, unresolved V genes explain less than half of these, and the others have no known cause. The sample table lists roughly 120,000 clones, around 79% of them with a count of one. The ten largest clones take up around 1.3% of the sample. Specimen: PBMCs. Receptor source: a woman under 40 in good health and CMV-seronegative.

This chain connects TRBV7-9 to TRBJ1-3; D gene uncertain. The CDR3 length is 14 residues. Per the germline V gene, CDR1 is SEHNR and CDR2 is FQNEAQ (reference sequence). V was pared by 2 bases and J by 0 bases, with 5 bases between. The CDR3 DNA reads TGTGCCAGCAGCTTATCCATCTCTGGAAACACCATATATTTT. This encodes CASSLSISGNTIYF.

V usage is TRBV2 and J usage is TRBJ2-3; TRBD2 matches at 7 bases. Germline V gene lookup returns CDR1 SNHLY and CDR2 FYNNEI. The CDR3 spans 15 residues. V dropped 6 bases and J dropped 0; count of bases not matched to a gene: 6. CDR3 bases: TGTGCCAGCAGAGCGGGACTTTCTAGCACAGATACGCAGTATTTT. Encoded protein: CASRAGLSSTDTQYF.

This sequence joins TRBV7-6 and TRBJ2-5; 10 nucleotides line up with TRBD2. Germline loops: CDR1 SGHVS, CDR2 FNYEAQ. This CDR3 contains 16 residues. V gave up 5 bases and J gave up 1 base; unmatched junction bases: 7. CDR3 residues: CASSPTLAGGQETQYF. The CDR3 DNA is TGTGCCAGCAGCCCAACTTTAGCGGGGGGCCAAGAGACCCAGTACTTC. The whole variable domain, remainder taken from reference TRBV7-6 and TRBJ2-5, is GAGVSQSPRYKVTKRGQDVALRCDPISGHVSLYWYRQALGQGPEFLTYFNYEAQQDKSGLPNDRFSAERPEGSISTLTIQRTEQRDSAMYRCASSPTLAGGQETQYFGPGTRLLVL.

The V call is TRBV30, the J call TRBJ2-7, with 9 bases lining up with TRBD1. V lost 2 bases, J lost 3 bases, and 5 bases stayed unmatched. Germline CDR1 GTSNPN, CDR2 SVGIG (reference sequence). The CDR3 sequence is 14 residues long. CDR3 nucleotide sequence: TGTGCCTGGAGTAGTGGGACAGGGAACTACGAGCAGTACTTC. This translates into CAWSSGTGNYEQYF.

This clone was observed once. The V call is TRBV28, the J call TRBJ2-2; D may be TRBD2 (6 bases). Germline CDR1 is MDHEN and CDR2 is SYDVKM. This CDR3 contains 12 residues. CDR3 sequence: CACGMGTGELFF. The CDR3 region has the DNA TGTGCTTGCGGGATGGGAACCGGGGAGCTGTTTTTT.

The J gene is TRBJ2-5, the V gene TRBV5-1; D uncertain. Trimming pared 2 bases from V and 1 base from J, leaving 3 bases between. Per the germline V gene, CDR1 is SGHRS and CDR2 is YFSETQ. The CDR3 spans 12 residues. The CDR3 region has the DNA TGCGCCAGCAGCTTCTCCCAAGAGACCCAGTACTTC. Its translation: CASSFSQETQYF.

This CDR3 reads CSVELAGQRGYTF. CDR3 DNA sequence: TGCAGCGTTGAACTCGCAGGGCAGAGGGGCTACACCTTC. This rearrangement joins TRBV29-1 to TRBJ1-2; possibly TRBD1 for D (5 bases). V was trimmed by 2 bases and J by 8 bases, leaving 15 bases between them. The CDR3 is 13 residues long. Germline V gives CDR1 SQVTM, CDR2 ANQGSEA.

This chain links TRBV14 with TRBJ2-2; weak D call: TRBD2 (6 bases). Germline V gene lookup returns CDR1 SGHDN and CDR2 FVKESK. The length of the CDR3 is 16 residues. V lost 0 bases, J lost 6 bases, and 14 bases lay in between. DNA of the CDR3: TGTGCCAGCAGCCAAGATTATTTACTAGCTCCCGGGGAGCTGTTTTTT. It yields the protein CASSQDYLLAPGELFF.

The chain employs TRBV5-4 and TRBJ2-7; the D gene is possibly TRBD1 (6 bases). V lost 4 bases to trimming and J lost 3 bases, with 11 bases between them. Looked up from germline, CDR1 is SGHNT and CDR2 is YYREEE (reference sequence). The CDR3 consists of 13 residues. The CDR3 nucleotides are TGTGCCAGCAGCCGGGGACAAGACTACGAGCAGTACTTC. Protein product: CASSRGQDYEQYF. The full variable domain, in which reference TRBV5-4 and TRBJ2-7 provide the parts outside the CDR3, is ETGVTQSPTHLIKTRGQQVTLRCSSQSGHNTVSWYQQALGQGPQFIFQYYREEENGRGNFPPRFSGLQFPNYSSELNVNALELDDSALYLCASSRGQDYEQYFGPGTRLTVT.

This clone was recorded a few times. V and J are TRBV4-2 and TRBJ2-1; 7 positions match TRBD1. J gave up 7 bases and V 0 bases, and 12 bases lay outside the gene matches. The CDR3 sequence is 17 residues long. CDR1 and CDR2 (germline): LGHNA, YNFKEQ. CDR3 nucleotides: TGTGCCAGCAGCCAAGATTTGGCCGTGACAGGGTTGAATGAGCAGTTCTTC. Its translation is CASSQDLAVTGLNEQFF.